These 27 T cell receptor beta chains came from one sample sequenced in a study of blood T cells in healthy people across ages. Alongside a J-beta primer mix, a sample-barcoded 5' primer served in a second PCR lasting about 7 to 12 cycles. MiXCR, run by TCRdb on the 5' RACE reads, gives a single entry per CDR3 protein. The sample includes about 900,000 distinct CDR3 sequences, 45% to 50% seen only once; the top ten take 13%. The sequenced sample was blood. These receptors were taken from a man between 25 and 39 years old in good health.

This clonotype has only a few counts. The chain combines TRBV12-3 or TRBV12-4 with TRBJ2-7; D gene unclear. Trimming stripped 1 base from V and 8 bases from J, with 9 bases between. The CDR3 is made up of 12 amino acids. CDR3 nucleotides: TGTGCCAGCAGTTTAGACCTTTTAAAGCAGTACTTC. This translates into CASSLDLLKQYF.

This clonotype was seen a handful of times. J is TRBJ1-1 and V is TRBV7-9; perhaps TRBD1 as D (6 bases). Germline V gene data show CDR1 as SEHNR and CDR2 as FQNEAQ (reference sequence). CDR3 size: 13 residues. V dropped 0 bases and J dropped 11 bases, with 13 bases sitting between them. CDR3 sequence reads: CASSLAIGGSAFF. In nucleotides, the CDR3 is TGTGCCAGCAGCTTAGCGATTGGGGGCTCCGCTTTCTTT.

The V and J genes are TRBV28 and TRBJ2-7; 8 bases align to TRBD1. The CDR3 runs to 14 residues. The V and J ends lost 7 bases and 2 bases, in that order; junction bases with no gene match: 7. Germline V gives CDR1 MDHEN, CDR2 SYDVKM. This CDR3 reads CASTPGQGTYEQYF. DNA for the CDR3: TGTGCCAGCACTCCTGGACAGGGAACCTACGAGCAGTACTTC.

This clonotype was seen only a few times. This sequence joins TRBV2 and TRBJ2-3; 9 nucleotides agree with TRBD2. Germline CDR1 and CDR2: SNHLY and FYNNEI. There are 17 residues in the CDR3. V was pared by 7 bases and J by 1 base, with 12 bases of the junction left unmatched. In DNA, the CDR3 is TGTGCCAGCACCAAAGGTGGGGCTAGCGGGGGCACAGATACGCAGTATTTT. Translated: CASTKGGASGGTDTQYF.

V is TRBV11-3 and J is TRBJ2-3; D is uncertain. The germline V gene encodes CDR1 SGHNT and CDR2 YENEEA. Trimming left V 8 bases short and J 6 bases short, with 12 bases between. The CDR3 has 12 amino acids. The chain's CDR3 is CASGKGSDTQYF. CDR3 nucleotide sequence: TGTGCCAGCGGTAAGGGCTCGGATACGCAGTATTTT.

The genes are TRBV4-3 and TRBJ1-2; D possibly corresponds to TRBD1 (5 bases). Germline assignment: CDR1 LGHNA and CDR2 YSLEER. V was trimmed by 4 bases and J by 3 bases, leaving 12 bases between them. This CDR3 is 14 amino acids long. The CDR3 DNA reads TGCGCCAGCAGCCCACAGGCCTCCTACTATGGCTACACCTTC. Its protein product is CASSPQASYYGYTF.

J is TRBJ1-2 and V is TRBV29-1; tentative D call: TRBD1 (6 bases). The CDR3 consists of 13 residues. V was shortened by 3 bases and J by 4 bases, with 12 bases between the two germline ends. From germline, CDR1 is SQVTM and CDR2 ANQGSEA. The CDR3, as DNA: TGCAGCGTTGAGACAGGAGACCGCTATGGCTACACCTTC. Translated, it gives CSVETGDRYGYTF.

The chain couples TRBV27 to TRBJ2-1; 7 bases line up with TRBD2. Germline CDR1 and CDR2: MNHEY and SMNVEV (reference sequence). The CDR3 sequence is 14 residues long. Unmatched junction bases numbered 10, after V lost 6 bases and J lost 8 bases. For the CDR3, the DNA is TGTGCCAGCAGAGGACTAGTTGTTAGCGATGAGCAGTTCTTC. It encodes CASRGLVVSDEQFF.

This clonotype showed up just a few times. The chain employs TRBV7-2 and TRBJ1-4, with D tentatively TRBD1 (6 bases). The germline CDR1 and CDR2 sequences are SGHTA and FQGNSA. CDR3 length: 16 amino acids. V was shortened by 5 bases and J by 7 bases, with 20 bases between the two germline ends. CDR3 DNA sequence: TGTGCCAGCAGCCCCAATCGCGGGGGGCGGGGTGAAAAACTGTTTTTT. Amino acid sequence: CASSPNRGGRGEKLFF.

DNA for the CDR3: TGCGCCAGCAGCTGGGTTATGATGGATACGCAGTATTTT. Its protein is CASSWVMMDTQYF. This rearrangement joins TRBV5-1 to TRBJ2-3; no clear D. CDR1 and CDR2 (germline): SGHRS, YFSETQ. The CDR3 has 13 amino acids. Trimming removed 3 bases at V and 6 bases at J, with 11 bases between.

This chain joins TRBV3-1 and TRBJ2-3; possibly TRBD2 for D (6 bases). Trimming removed 6 bases at V and 6 bases at J, with 16 bases between. The CDR3 runs to 14 residues. Germline V CDR1 and CDR2: LGHDT, YNNKEL (reference sequence). CDR3 sequence: CASRGTSSLDTQYF. Written as DNA, the CDR3 is TGTGCCAGCAGGGGGACTTCAAGTCTCGATACGCAGTATTTT.

The chain couples TRBV27 to TRBJ2-3, with TRBD1 matching 8 bases. Germline assignment: CDR1 MNHEY and CDR2 SMNVEV (reference sequence). V lost 5 bases, J lost 0 bases, and 16 bases stayed unmatched. The CDR3 has 19 residues. The CDR3 sequence: CASSELRGRRGSSTDTQYF. CDR3 DNA sequence: TGTGCCAGCAGTGAACTCAGGGGGCGCCGGGGGTCAAGCACAGATACGCAGTATTTT.

The chain combines TRBV20-1 with TRBJ1-1; D not certain. V lost 6 bases and J lost 3, with 8 bases in between. There are 11 residues in the CDR3. CDR1 DFQATT and CDR2 SNEGSKA come from the germline V gene (reference sequence). The CDR3 region is CSAIQDTEAFF. In DNA, the CDR3 is TGCAGTGCCATTCAAGACACTGAAGCTTTCTTT.

The chain links TRBV28 to TRBJ2-7, with D possibly TRBD1 on 6 matching bases. Trimming removed 3 bases at V and 4 bases at J, with 13 bases between. This CDR3 is built from 14 residues. Germline lookup yields CDR1 MDHEN and CDR2 SYDVKM. The chain's CDR3 is CASSFNAGEYEQYF. CDR3 DNA: TGTGCCAGCAGTTTCAACGCAGGGGAGTACGAGCAGTACTTC.

The chain uses TRBV9 and TRBJ2-7; possibly TRBD1 for D (6 bases). V lost 4 bases and J 3 bases, leaving 14 bases between the germline ends. CDR1 is SGDLS and CDR2 is YYNGEE in the germline V gene. The length of the CDR3 is 14 residues. CDR3 sequence: CASSLRTADYEQYF. The CDR3 nucleotides are TGTGCCAGCAGCCTCCGGACAGCAGACTACGAGCAGTACTTC. Together with reference TRBV9 and TRBJ2-7, the CDR3 gives the full variable domain: DSGVTQTPKHLITATGQRVTLRCSPRSGDLSVYWYQQSLDQGLQFLIQYYNGEERAKGNILERFSAQQFPDLHSELNLSSLELGDSALYFCASSLRTADYEQYFGPGTRLTVT.

J is TRBJ2-7 and V is TRBV28; D is uncertain. Germline V gene data show CDR1 as MDHEN and CDR2 as SYDVKM. Trimming took off 6 bases at V and 3 bases at J, with 27 bases between the two ends. The CDR3 length is 18 residues. CDR3 DNA: TGTGCCAGCAGACCCGGGTCCCCAGTCGCTCTAACACACTACGAGCAGTACTTC. Translating it yields CASRPGSPVALTHYEQYF.

The rearrangement links TRBV11-3 to TRBJ2-5; a possible D gene is TRBD1 (6 bases). Trimming took off 10 bases at V and 5 bases at J, with 14 bases between the two ends. Per the germline V gene, CDR1 is SGHNT and CDR2 is YENEEA. The CDR3 has 12 amino acids. The CDR3 reads CAITGPGETQYF. In DNA form, the CDR3 reads TGTGCCATCACAGGGCCGGGGGAGACCCAGTACTTC.

The CDR3 here is CASSQGPGGDEKLFF. CDR3 bases: TGTGCCAGCAGCCAAGGGCCGGGGGGGGATGAAAAACTGTTTTTT. The chain uses TRBV3-1 and TRBJ1-4; TRBD1 is a possible D gene (5 bases). The V end lost 1 base, the J end lost 6 bases, and 12 bases lay between the germline ends. Germline CDR1 LGHDT, CDR2 YNNKEL (reference sequence). The CDR3 sequence is 15 residues long.

This clonotype has only a few counts. V is TRBV12-3 or TRBV12-4 and J is TRBJ2-7, with TRBD1 identical over 8 bases. The CDR3 spans 14 residues. Germline trimming cut 3 bases from V and 5 bases from J; bases unmatched to any gene: 6. The CDR3, as DNA: TGTGCCAGCAGTTTTTCCAGGGGGCCGCACGAGCAGTACTTC. It translates to CASSFSRGPHEQYF.

The chain links TRBV2 to TRBJ2-4; D ambiguous. This CDR3 has 14 residues. The germline CDR1 and CDR2 sequences are SNHLY and FYNNEI. Trimming removed 6 bases at V and 13 bases at J, with 22 bases between. Written as DNA, the CDR3 is TGTGCCAGCAGGAAAGACAACTCCTACAATGAGCAGTACTTC. Encoded protein: CASRKDNSYNEQYF.

V is TRBV28 and J is TRBJ1-2, with a tentative D call TRBD1 (6 bases). The V end was cut by 0 bases, the J end by 0 bases, with 17 bases between. There are 18 residues in the CDR3. From germline, CDR1 is MDHEN and CDR2 SYDVKM. CDR3 nucleotide sequence: TGTGCCAGCAGTTTATGGGGTCAGGGGATAGATCCTAACTATGGCTACACCTTC. This encodes CASSLWGQGIDPNYGYTF.

The chain's CDR3 is CASSVMSSPLHF. The CDR3 DNA sequence: TGTGCCAGCAGCGTGATGAGTTCACCCCTCCACTTT. The chain joins TRBV7-2 to TRBJ1-6, with D unclear. This CDR3 spans 12 amino acids. V lost 5 bases and J lost 9, with 8 bases in between. Looked up from germline, CDR1 is SGHTA and CDR2 is FQGNSA.

The chain carries TRBV5-1 and TRBJ2-7; the match to TRBD2 covers 9 bases. This CDR3 has 17 amino acids. V dropped 0 bases and J dropped 7; count of bases not matched to a gene: 14. CDR1 and CDR2 (germline): SGHRS, YFSETQ. CDR3 amino acids: CASSLAFDSGGLNEQYF. DNA for the CDR3: TGCGCCAGCAGCTTGGCCTTTGATAGCGGGGGCCTCAATGAGCAGTACTTC.

This clonotype has only a few counts. The genes are TRBV6-5 and TRBJ2-7; tentatively, D is TRBD1 (5 bases). Germline lookup yields CDR1 MNHEY and CDR2 SVGAGI. CDR3 length: 12 residues. Trimming stripped 6 bases from V and 5 bases from J, with 11 bases between. In DNA form, the CDR3 reads TGTGCCAGCAGAACTCAGGGCCACGAGCAGTACTTC. Amino acids: CASRTQGHEQYF.

V gene TRBV9 combines with J gene TRBJ2-7; 8 bases are a match to TRBD1. The V and J ends lost 0 bases and 5 bases, in that order; junction bases with no gene match: 4. CDR3 length: 14 residues. Germline CDR1 reads SGDLS; CDR2 reads YYNGEE. The CDR3 reads CASSVAPGGHEQYF. CDR3 DNA: TGTGCCAGCAGCGTAGCTCCAGGGGGCCACGAGCAGTACTTC.

This chain links TRBV4-1 with TRBJ2-7; 10 nucleotides align to TRBD1. The DNA end lines up better with TRBJ2-5; the J call may be wrong. The CDR3 has 16 residues. In germline, CDR1 is MGHRA, CDR2 YSYEKL. The CDR3 sequence is CASSQVTTGGLKTQYF. The CDR3 DNA follows: TGCGCCAGCAGCCAAGTCACGACAGGGGGCTTAAAGACCCAGTACTTC.

CDR3 in amino acids: CASSTRTIWAEKLFF. Here the CDR3 DNA reads TGTGCCAGCAGTACACGGACTATTTGGGCTGAAAAACTGTTTTTT. This sequence joins TRBV6-1 and TRBJ1-4; no firm D call. From germline, CDR1 is MNHNS and CDR2 SASEGT. V was shortened by 5 bases and J by 7 bases, with 17 bases between the two germline ends. This CDR3 spans 15 amino acids.